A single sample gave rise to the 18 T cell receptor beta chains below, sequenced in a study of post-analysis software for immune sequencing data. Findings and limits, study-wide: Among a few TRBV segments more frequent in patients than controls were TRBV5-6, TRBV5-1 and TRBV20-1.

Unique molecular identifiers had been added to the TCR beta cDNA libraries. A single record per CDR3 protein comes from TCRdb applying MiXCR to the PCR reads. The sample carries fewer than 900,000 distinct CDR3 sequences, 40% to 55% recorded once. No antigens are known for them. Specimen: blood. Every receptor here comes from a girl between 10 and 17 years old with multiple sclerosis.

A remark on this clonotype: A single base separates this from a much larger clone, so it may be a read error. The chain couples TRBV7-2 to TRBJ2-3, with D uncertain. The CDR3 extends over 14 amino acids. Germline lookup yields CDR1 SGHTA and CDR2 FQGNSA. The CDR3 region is CAGSLGRSTDTQYF. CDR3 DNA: TGTGCCGGCAGCTTAGGGCGGTCCACAGATACGCAGTATTTT. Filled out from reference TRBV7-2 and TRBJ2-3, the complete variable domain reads GAGVSQSPSNKVTEKGKDVELRCDPISGHTALYWYRQSLGQGLEFLIYFQGNSAPDKSGLPSDRFSAERTGGSVSTLTIQRTQQEDSAVYLCAGSLGRSTDTQYFGPGTRLTVL.

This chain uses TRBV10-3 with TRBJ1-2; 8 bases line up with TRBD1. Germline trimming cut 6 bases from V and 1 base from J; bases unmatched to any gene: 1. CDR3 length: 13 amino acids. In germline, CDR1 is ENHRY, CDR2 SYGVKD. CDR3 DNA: TGTGCCATCAGGGGACAGGATAACTATGGCTACACCTTC. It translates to CAIRGQDNYGYTF.

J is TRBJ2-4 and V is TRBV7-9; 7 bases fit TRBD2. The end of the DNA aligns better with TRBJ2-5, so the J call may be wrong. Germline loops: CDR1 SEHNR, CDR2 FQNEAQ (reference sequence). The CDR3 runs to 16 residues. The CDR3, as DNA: TGTGCCAGCAGCTTAGGCGGCGCGGGAGCGGAAGAGACCCAGTACTTC. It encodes CASSLGGAGAEETQYF.

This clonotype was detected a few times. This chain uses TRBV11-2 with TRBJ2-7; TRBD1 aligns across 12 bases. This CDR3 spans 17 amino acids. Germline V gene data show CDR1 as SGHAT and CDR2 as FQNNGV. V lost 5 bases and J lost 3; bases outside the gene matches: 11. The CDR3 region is CASSEPGTGGLYYEQYF. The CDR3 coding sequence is TGTGCCAGCAGCGAACCCGGGACAGGGGGCCTCTACTACGAGCAGTACTTC.

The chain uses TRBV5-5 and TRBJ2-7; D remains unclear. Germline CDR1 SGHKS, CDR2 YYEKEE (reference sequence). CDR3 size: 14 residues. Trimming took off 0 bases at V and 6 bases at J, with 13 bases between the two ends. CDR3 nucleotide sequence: TGTGCCAGCAGCTTGGGCTGGATAGATGGCGAGCAGTACTTC. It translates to CASSLGWIDGEQYF.

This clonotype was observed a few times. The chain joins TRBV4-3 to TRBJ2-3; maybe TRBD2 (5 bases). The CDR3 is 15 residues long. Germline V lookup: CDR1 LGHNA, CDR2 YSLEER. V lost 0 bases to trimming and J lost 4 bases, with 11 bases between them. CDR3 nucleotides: TGCGCCAGCAGCCAAGAATGGCTAGCTGCAGATACGCAGTATTTT. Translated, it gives CASSQEWLAADTQYF.

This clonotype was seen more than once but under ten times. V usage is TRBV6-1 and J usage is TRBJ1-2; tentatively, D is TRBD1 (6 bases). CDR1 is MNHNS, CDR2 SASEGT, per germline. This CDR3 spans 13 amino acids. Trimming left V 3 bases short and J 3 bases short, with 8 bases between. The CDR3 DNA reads TGTGCCAGCAGTGATTACAGGGACTATGGCTACACCTTC. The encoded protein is CASSDYRDYGYTF.

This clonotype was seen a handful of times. CDR3 coding DNA: TGTGCCAGCACTAGCTGGGGCACAGATACGCAGTATTTT. This codes for CASTSWGTDTQYF. V and J are TRBV6-1 and TRBJ2-3; a possible D gene is TRBD2 (5 bases). Deletions cut 7 bases from V and 1 base from J, with 9 bases between. Germline CDR1 is MNHNS and CDR2 is SASEGT. The CDR3 is 13 residues long.

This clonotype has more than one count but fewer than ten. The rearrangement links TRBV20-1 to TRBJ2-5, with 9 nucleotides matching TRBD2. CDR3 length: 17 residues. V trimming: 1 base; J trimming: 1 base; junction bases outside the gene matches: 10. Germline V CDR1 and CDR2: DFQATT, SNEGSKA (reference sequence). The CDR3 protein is CSARGSGGRTIQETQYF. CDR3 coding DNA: TGCAGTGCTAGAGGCAGCGGGGGGCGCACTATCCAAGAGACCCAGTACTTC.

CDR3 nucleotide sequence: TGCAGTGCTAGTGGTGGGGGGAGAATTGTCAAAAACATTCAGTACTTC. Translating gives CSASGGGRIVKNIQYF. The V and J genes are TRBV20-1 and TRBJ2-4; D is perhaps TRBD2 (6 bases). The CDR3 runs 16 residues. Germline CDR1 DFQATT, CDR2 SNEGSKA (reference sequence). The V end lost 3 bases, the J end lost 3 bases, and 18 bases lay between the germline ends.

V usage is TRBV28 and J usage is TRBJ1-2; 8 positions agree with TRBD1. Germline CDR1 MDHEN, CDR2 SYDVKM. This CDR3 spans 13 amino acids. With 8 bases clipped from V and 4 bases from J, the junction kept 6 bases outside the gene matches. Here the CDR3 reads CASRAGGAYGYTF. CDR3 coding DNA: TGTGCCAGCCGGGCAGGGGGCGCCTATGGCTACACCTTC.

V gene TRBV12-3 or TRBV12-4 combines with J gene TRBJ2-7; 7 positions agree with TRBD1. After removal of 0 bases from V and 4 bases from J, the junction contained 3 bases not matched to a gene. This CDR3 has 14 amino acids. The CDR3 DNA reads TGTGCCAGCAGTTTAGCGGGACAGCTTTACGAGCAGTACTTC. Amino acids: CASSLAGQLYEQYF.

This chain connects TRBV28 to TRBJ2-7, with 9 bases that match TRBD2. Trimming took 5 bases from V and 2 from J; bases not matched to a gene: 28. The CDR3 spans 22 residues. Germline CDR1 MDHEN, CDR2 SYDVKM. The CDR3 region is CASSTPRGGGQVAGALTYEQYF. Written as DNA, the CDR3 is TGTGCCAGCAGTACGCCCCGTGGAGGGGGCCAAGTAGCGGGAGCCTTAACCTACGAGCAGTACTTC.

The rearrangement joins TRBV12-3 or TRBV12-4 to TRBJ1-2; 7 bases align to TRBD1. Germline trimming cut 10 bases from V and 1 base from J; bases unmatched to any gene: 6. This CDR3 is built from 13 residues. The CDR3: CATYRGLNYGYTF. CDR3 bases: TGTGCCACCTACAGGGGCCTTAACTATGGCTACACCTTC.

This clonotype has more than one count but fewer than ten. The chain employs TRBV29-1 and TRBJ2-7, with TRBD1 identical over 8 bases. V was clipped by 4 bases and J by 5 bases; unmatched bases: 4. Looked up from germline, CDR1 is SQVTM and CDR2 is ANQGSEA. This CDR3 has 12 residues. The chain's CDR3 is CSVVQGADEQYF. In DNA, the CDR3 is TGCAGCGTTGTTCAGGGGGCGGACGAGCAGTACTTC.

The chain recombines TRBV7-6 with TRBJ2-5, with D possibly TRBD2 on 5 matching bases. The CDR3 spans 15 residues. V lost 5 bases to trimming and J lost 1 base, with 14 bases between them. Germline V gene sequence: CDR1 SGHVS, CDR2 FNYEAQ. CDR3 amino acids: CASSLEGFLQETQYF. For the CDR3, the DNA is TGTGCCAGCAGCCTCGAGGGCTTCCTCCAAGAGACCCAGTACTTC.

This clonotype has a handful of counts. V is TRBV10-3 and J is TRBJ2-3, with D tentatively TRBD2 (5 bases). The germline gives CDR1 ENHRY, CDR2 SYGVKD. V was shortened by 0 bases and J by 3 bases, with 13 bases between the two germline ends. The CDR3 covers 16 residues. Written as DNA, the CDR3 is TGTGCCATCAGTGAGTCTCTACACGGGGATACAGATACGCAGTATTTT. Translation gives CAISESLHGDTDTQYF.

Written as DNA, the CDR3 is TGTGCCAGCAGCTTAACGGGGTATGGCTACGAGCAGTACTTC. Translation: CASSLTGYGYEQYF. The V gene is TRBV7-2, the J gene TRBJ2-7, with a tentative D call TRBD2 (5 bases). In germline, CDR1 is SGHTA, CDR2 FQGNSA. This CDR3 is built from 14 residues. The ends were cut back, 2 bases at V and 3 bases at J, with 11 bases in the middle.